Presented here are 31 T cell receptor beta chains from one specimen sequenced in a study of blood T cell repertoires in COVID-19. Measured with immunoSEQ multiplex PCR; TCRdb has only the in-frame clones, and not every one. The data show about 250,000 clones, about 88% seen once. Material for sequencing was peripheral blood. The receptors stem from a woman aged 40 to 50 who had recovered from COVID-19.

V gene TRBV6-5 combines with J gene TRBJ1-2; perhaps TRBD1 as D (5 bases). Germline V gene lookup returns CDR1 MNHEY and CDR2 SVGAGI. V was cut by 5 bases and J by 9 bases, with 22 bases left in between. CDR3 length: 15 amino acids. CDR3 region: CASSQSQGGDLSYTF. Written as DNA, the CDR3 is TGTGCCAGCAGTCAAAGTCAGGGAGGAGATTTGAGCTACACCTTC.

The V and J genes are TRBV5-1 and TRBJ2-2; no reliable D call. Germline assignment: CDR1 SGHRS and CDR2 YFSETQ. Trimming took 5 bases from V and 6 from J, leaving 20 bases between them. The CDR3 length is 16 residues. CDR3 DNA sequence: TGCGCCAGCAGGCCGACCGTCCAGGCTGGCGCCGGGGAGCTGTTTTTT. Amino acids: CASRPTVQAGAGELFF.

The rearrangement uses TRBV11-2 and TRBJ2-5, with TRBD1 matching 8 bases. V shed 5 bases and J 4 bases; nucleotides not matched to a gene: 6. The germline V gene encodes CDR1 SGHAT and CDR2 FQNNGV. This CDR3 has 14 amino acids. The CDR3 here is CASSIRGRIETQYF. Written as DNA, the CDR3 is TGTGCCAGCAGCATCAGGGGGCGCATAGAGACCCAGTACTTC.

This rearrangement joins TRBV5-1 to TRBJ2-2; 14 bases line up with TRBD2. Germline V gives CDR1 SGHRS, CDR2 YFSETQ. The ends lost 4 bases at V and 5 bases at J; junction bases unmatched: 7. The length of the CDR3 is 17 residues. CDR3 region: CASSRGLAGAGTGELFF. In DNA, the CDR3 is TGCGCCAGCAGCCGGGGACTAGCGGGGGCAGGGACCGGGGAGCTGTTTTTT. The whole variable domain, remainder taken from reference TRBV5-1 and TRBJ2-2, is KAGVTQTPRYLIKTRGQQVTLSCSPISGHRSVSWYQQTPGQGLQFLFEYFSETQRNKGNFPGRFSGRQFSNSRSEMNVSTLELGDSALYLCASSRGLAGAGTGELFFGEGSRLTVL.

The CDR3 here is CASSKSGYPNEKLFF. CDR3 sequence (DNA): TGTGCCAGCAGCAAGTCAGGGTACCCTAATGAAAAACTGTTTTTT. The chain is built from TRBV14 and TRBJ1-4; D may be TRBD1 (5 bases). The V end was cut by 5 bases, the J end by 3 bases, with 13 bases between. Germline V gene lookup returns CDR1 SGHDN and CDR2 FVKESK. CDR3 length: 15 residues.

This rearrangement joins TRBV7-6 to TRBJ1-1; D gene uncertain. The V end lost 5 bases, the J end lost 0 bases, and 16 bases lay between the germline ends. Germline lookup yields CDR1 SGHVS and CDR2 FNYEAQ. The CDR3 spans 16 residues. CDR3 nucleotides: TGTGCCAGCAGCGCAGGTCGGGATCCCATGAACACTGAAGCTTTCTTT. It translates to CASSAGRDPMNTEAFF.

The chain uses TRBV20-1 and TRBJ2-5, with D possibly matching TRBD2 (6 bases). V lost 3 bases and J 5 bases, leaving 10 bases between the germline ends. There are 12 residues in the CDR3. Germline-derived CDR1 and CDR2 are DFQATT and SNEGSKA (reference sequence). The CDR3 coding sequence is TGCAGTGCTAGTGAGGGGAGGGAGACCCAGTACTTC. It codes for CSASEGRETQYF.

The chain uses TRBV24-1 and TRBJ1-2; no firm D call. Germline CDR1 and CDR2: KGHDR and SFDVKD. The CDR3 extends over 12 amino acids. Trimming removed 9 bases from V and 7 bases from J, with 14 bases in between. The CDR3 nucleotides are TGTGCCACCCCCCGTGGCTTTCGTGGCTACACCTTC. Protein: CATPRGFRGYTF.

The chain carries TRBV28 and TRBJ1-6; TRBD1 matches 8 bases. J gave up 8 bases and V 2 bases, and 8 bases lay outside the gene matches. CDR3 size: 16 residues. Germline CDR1 MDHEN, CDR2 SYDVKM. Here the CDR3 reads CASSLPQGASYSPLHF. The CDR3 DNA is TGTGCCAGCAGTTTACCCCAGGGGGCTTCTTATTCACCCCTCCACTTT.

This sequence joins TRBV5-1 and TRBJ2-2, with TRBD2 as a possible D gene (6 bases). V lost 4 bases and J lost 2, with 15 bases in between. This CDR3 contains 16 residues. Germline CDR1 SGHRS, CDR2 YFSETQ. Written as DNA, the CDR3 is TGCGCCAGCAGCCCCCGGGGCGGGGACAACACCGGGGAGCTGTTTTTT. Protein product: CASSPRGGDNTGELFF.

The chain carries TRBV4-2 and TRBJ2-2, with a tentative D call TRBD2 (5 bases). The V end was cut by 5 bases, the J end by 0 bases, with 16 bases between. This CDR3 is 17 amino acids long. Germline V lookup: CDR1 LGHNA, CDR2 YNFKEQ. The CDR3 bases are TGTGCCAGCAGCGGAAGGGTTGACGGGGCGAACACCGGGGAGCTGTTTTTT. Translating gives CASSGRVDGANTGELFF.

V and J are TRBV18 and TRBJ2-3; no clear D gene. In germline, CDR1 is KGHSH, CDR2 LQKENI. The CDR3 has 13 amino acids. V was trimmed by 4 bases and J by 3 bases, leaving 8 bases between them. CDR3 loop: CASSQRWTDTQYF. In DNA form, the CDR3 reads TGTGCCAGCTCACAACGGTGGACAGATACGCAGTATTTT.

The chain carries TRBV28 and TRBJ2-7; 7 positions match TRBD1. CDR1 is MDHEN, CDR2 SYDVKM, per germline. The CDR3 spans 14 residues. J gave up 5 bases and V 4 bases, and 8 bases lay outside the gene matches. CDR3 region: CASSSGQDGDEQYF. Written as DNA, the CDR3 is TGTGCCAGCAGTTCAGGACAGGATGGCGACGAGCAGTACTTC. Drawing the rest from reference TRBV28 and TRBJ2-7, the complete variable domain is DVKVTQSSRYLVKRTGEKVFLECVQDMDHENMFWYRQDPGLGLRLIYFSYDVKMKEKGDIPEGYSVSREKKERFSLILESASTNQTSMYLCASSSGQDGDEQYFGPGTRLTVT.

This clone appeared a few times. V is TRBV11-2 and J is TRBJ2-1, with TRBD1 identical over 10 bases. V lost 7 bases and J lost 8; bases outside the gene matches: 11. In germline, CDR1 is SGHAT, CDR2 FQNNGV. The CDR3 covers 15 residues. The CDR3 spells CASKSPGQGKHEQFF. The CDR3 DNA reads as TGTGCCAGCAAAAGCCCGGGACAGGGGAAACATGAGCAGTTCTTC.

This chain uses TRBV25-1 with TRBJ2-3; a weak D match, TRBD2 (7 bases). Per germline, CDR1 MGHDK and CDR2 SYGVNS. This CDR3 is built from 16 residues. Trimming pared 1 base from V and 4 bases from J, leaving 15 bases between. The CDR3 sequence: CASSEWGGIKADTQYF. The CDR3 DNA reads as TGTGCCAGCAGTGAATGGGGGGGCATCAAAGCAGATACGCAGTATTTT.

The J gene is TRBJ2-1, the V gene TRBV13, with D tentatively TRBD2 (5 bases). CDR1 is PRHDT and CDR2 is FYEKMQ in the germline V gene (reference sequence). The ends were cut back, 0 bases at V and 5 bases at J, with 8 bases in the middle. This CDR3 has 14 amino acids. The CDR3: CASSLGVGDNEQFF. CDR3 in DNA: TGTGCCAGCAGCTTAGGGGTGGGAGACAATGAGCAGTTCTTC. Full variable domain (remainder filled in from reference TRBV13 and TRBJ2-1): AAGVIQSPRHLIKEKRETATLKCYPIPRHDTVYWYQQGPGQDPQFLISFYEKMQSDKGSIPDRFSAQQFSDYHSELNMSSLELGDSALYFCASSLGVGDNEQFFGPGTRLTVL.

V gene TRBV7-6 combines with J gene TRBJ2-2; 10 bases are a match to TRBD1. CDR1 SGHVS and CDR2 FNYEAQ come from the germline V gene. The CDR3 is made up of 14 amino acids. Trimming removed 5 bases from V and 5 bases from J; junction bases left unmatched: 2. The CDR3 region has the DNA TGTGCCAGCAGCCGGGGACAGGGGACCGGGGAGCTGTTTTTT. This gives the protein CASSRGQGTGELFF.

The CDR3 region is CASSERQRGPGELFF. CDR3 nucleotides: TGTGCCAGCAGTGAACGGCAGAGAGGTCCCGGGGAGCTGTTTTTT. V gene TRBV2 combines with J gene TRBJ2-2; D gene ambiguous. The V end lost 2 bases, the J end lost 6 bases, and 13 bases lay between the germline ends. Germline lookup yields CDR1 SNHLY and CDR2 FYNNEI. The CDR3 sequence is 15 residues long.

The V gene is TRBV14, the J gene TRBJ2-5; unclear D gene. Trimming removed 0 bases at V and 0 bases at J, with 8 bases between. Germline V lookup: CDR1 SGHDN, CDR2 FVKESK. The CDR3 is 15 residues long. CDR3 in DNA: TGTGCCAGCAGCCAAGAAAACAGCTACCAAGAGACCCAGTACTTC. It encodes CASSQENSYQETQYF.

The chain uses TRBV6-1 and TRBJ1-2; D is perhaps TRBD1 (6 bases). CDR1 is MNHNS and CDR2 is SASEGT in the germline V gene. V was clipped by 1 base and J by 5 bases, with 8 bases between them. This CDR3 is built from 13 residues. CDR3 residues: CASSEEQGYGYTF. As DNA, the CDR3 is TGTGCCAGCAGTGAAGAACAGGGTTATGGCTACACCTTC.

The chain links TRBV10-3 to TRBJ1-5, with a weak D call TRBD1 (5 bases). The CDR3 is made up of 15 amino acids. V gave up 4 bases and J gave up 0 bases, with 10 bases separating them. Germline loops: CDR1 ENHRY, CDR2 SYGVKD. For the CDR3, the DNA is TGTGCCATCAGTGGGACATTAGATAGCAATCAGCCCCAGCATTTT. This codes for CAISGTLDSNQPQHF.

This sequence joins TRBV7-9 and TRBJ2-1, with D unclear. Per the germline V gene, CDR1 is SEHNR and CDR2 is FQNEAQ (reference sequence). With 3 bases removed from V and 4 bases from J, the gap between germline ends came to 10 bases. CDR3 length: 14 residues. The CDR3 sequence is CASSFGDGYNEQFF. The CDR3 DNA sequence: TGTGCCAGCAGCTTCGGTGACGGGTACAATGAGCAGTTCTTC.

The V and J genes are TRBV4-1 and TRBJ1-1; no clear D. CDR1 and CDR2 (germline): MGHRA, YSYEKL. The CDR3 consists of 15 residues. Trimming shortened V by 0 bases and J by 5 bases, and 13 bases separated the two germline ends. This CDR3 is CASSQEWREGTEAFF. The CDR3 region has the DNA TGCGCCAGCAGCCAAGAATGGAGGGAAGGAACTGAAGCTTTCTTT.

The chain combines TRBV7-2 with TRBJ1-2; D unclear. V dropped 4 bases and J dropped 1 base, with 19 bases sitting between them. From germline, CDR1 is SGHTA and CDR2 FQGNSA. The CDR3 has 17 residues. The CDR3, as DNA: TGTGCCAGCAGCTCCGAATACCCCTTCGGGGATAACTATGGCTACACCTTC. It specifies CASSSEYPFGDNYGYTF.

This chain joins TRBV7-9 and TRBJ1-1; a possible D gene is TRBD1 (5 bases). This CDR3 contains 14 residues. Germline CDR1 reads SEHNR; CDR2 reads FQNEAQ (reference sequence). V was pared by 4 bases and J by 3 bases, with 12 bases between. In DNA, the CDR3 is TGTGCCAGCAGCTCGTCTGGGGGGTACACTGAAGCTTTCTTT. It encodes CASSSSGGYTEAFF.

The chain carries TRBV3-1 (or the pseudogene TRBV3-2) and TRBJ2-2; 7 bases fit TRBD2. The V gene end was trimmed by 0 bases and the J gene end by 6 bases; junction bases not matched to a gene: 10. The CDR3 spans 17 residues. Germline-derived CDR1 and CDR2 are LGHDT and YNNKEL (reference sequence). The CDR3 DNA reads TGTGCCAGCAGCCAAGATCGGACTAGTAGGCTGGCCGGGGAGCTGTTTTTT. Translating it yields CASSQDRTSRLAGELFF.

The chain is built from TRBV28 and TRBJ1-5; 11 nucleotides line up with TRBD1. The CDR3 length is 14 residues. Germline V gene sequence: CDR1 MDHEN, CDR2 SYDVKM. V lost 9 bases, J lost 7 bases, and 8 bases stayed unmatched. CDR3 sequence: CASQGQGVRQPQHF. In DNA, the CDR3 is TGTGCCAGTCAGGGACAGGGGGTACGGCAGCCCCAGCATTTT.

The rearrangement uses TRBV27 and TRBJ2-2, with 8 bases identical to TRBD1. Germline V gene lookup returns CDR1 MNHEY and CDR2 SMNVEV (reference sequence). Trimming took 8 bases from V and 8 from J; bases not matched to a gene: 13. The CDR3 extends over 15 amino acids. CDR3 sequence (DNA): TGTGCCAGCTCCCCGGGACAGGCGTTATTGGGGGAGCTGTTTTTT. Protein sequence: CASSPGQALLGELFF.

The V call is TRBV6-5, the J call TRBJ2-2; 14 bases agree with TRBD2. The V gene's germline CDR1 is MNHEY and CDR2 SVGAGI. Germline trimming cut 2 bases from V and 4 bases from J; bases unmatched to any gene: 0. The CDR3 spans 16 residues. The chain's CDR3 is CASSYGLAGGTGELFF. In DNA form, the CDR3 reads TGTGCCAGCAGTTACGGACTAGCGGGAGGCACCGGGGAGCTGTTTTTT.

This chain joins TRBV30 and TRBJ2-1; 10 nucleotides align to TRBD2. Germline loops: CDR1 GTSNPN, CDR2 SVGIG (reference sequence). The CDR3 is 13 residues long. V lost 3 bases and J lost 9; bases outside the gene matches: 5. Written as DNA, the CDR3 is TGTGCCTGGAGGAGTAGCGGGAGGTTTGAGCAGTTCTTC. It encodes CAWRSSGRFEQFF.

The V call is TRBV29-1, the J call TRBJ1-4; D perhaps matches TRBD1 (6 bases). The V end was cut by 4 bases, the J end by 7 bases, with 16 bases between. Germline V gene data show CDR1 as SQVTM and CDR2 as ANQGSEA. This CDR3 has 14 residues. For the CDR3, the DNA is TGCAGCGTTGGTTTCGGACAGTCGGGTGAAAAACTGTTTTTT. Residues: CSVGFGQSGEKLFF.